The 4 T cell receptor beta chains given below trace back to one sample, sequenced in a study of immune evolution from preneoplasia to lung adenocarcinoma. Repertoires were generated with immunoSEQ multiplex PCR, while TCRdb's copy carries only in-frame clones and drops some. This table holds about 7,500 clones, 75% to 85% found once. The sequencing input was FFPE invasive lung adenocarcinoma tissue. The receptor source for this set is a person aged 35 to 50 with lung adenocarcinoma.

This sequence joins TRBV5-1 and TRBJ1-3, with 9 bases matching TRBD1. CDR1 SGHRS and CDR2 YFSETQ come from the germline V gene. The CDR3 is made up of 13 amino acids. Losses at the gene ends were 2 bases for V and 9 bases for J; bases not matched to a gene: 3. CDR3 DNA sequence: TGCGCCAGCAGCTTCGGGACAGGGTCCACCATATATTTT. It encodes CASSFGTGSTIYF.

The rearrangement joins TRBV7-9 to TRBJ2-5; D not certain. The length of the CDR3 is 14 residues. The germline V and J ends were trimmed by 2 bases and 6 bases, with 13 bases remaining between them. The germline V gene has CDR1 SEHNR and CDR2 FQNEAQ (reference sequence). For the CDR3, the DNA is TGTGCCAGCAGCTTAACGATAGGGTTGAAGACCCAGTACTTC. It translates to CASSLTIGLKTQYF.

The CDR3 DNA sequence: TGTGCTACGGAGGGACCGTCGTTCTCTGGAAACACCATATATTTT. Its translation: CATEGPSFSGNTIYF. This rearrangement joins TRBV30 to TRBJ1-3; the D gene is possibly TRBD1 (5 bases). The CDR3 is made up of 15 amino acids. Germline V CDR1 and CDR2: GTSNPN, SVGIG (reference sequence).

The chain couples TRBV13 to TRBJ2-1; 12 positions agree with TRBD2. J gave up 6 bases and V 6 bases, and 9 bases lay outside the gene matches. The CDR3 extends over 16 amino acids. Germline V CDR1 and CDR2: PRHDT, FYEKMQ (reference sequence). CDR3 loop: CASRYLAGGPGNEQFF. The DNA for the CDR3 is TGTGCCAGCAGATACCTAGCGGGGGGGCCCGGCAATGAGCAGTTCTTC.